This TCR beta chain was found in a study of technical replicates of blood from a handful of donors. Data came from immunoSEQ multiplex PCR; TCRdb stores just in-frame clones and leaves some out. The sample has over 60,000 clones, nearly 90% seen once. Germline loops: CDR1 SGHRS, CDR2 YFSETQ. The ends were cut back, 0 bases at V and 5 bases at J, with 14 bases in the middle. This CDR3 is built from 15 residues. The rearrangement uses TRBV5-1 and TRBJ2-5, with D possibly being TRBD2 (5 bases). The material sequenced was PBMCs. The receptor was derived from a human donor in good health. Some clones in this sample may be carry-over from other donors' samples. The CDR3 bases are TGCGCCAGCAGCTTGGGGACTGACACCAGGGAGACCCAGTACTTC. Its protein product is CASSLGTDTRETQYF.